This TCR beta chain was sequenced for a study of tumour-infiltrating T cells in Burkitt lymphoma. This clone is deemed medium-sized. Clones were read by immunoSEQ multiplex PCR, and TCRdb kept only the in-frame ones, dropping some. Found here are 46,000 or so clones, less than 40% of them singletons; the top ten hold over 2.5%. V shed 4 bases and J shed 7 bases, with 20 bases lying between them. Germline assignment: CDR1 SGHRS and CDR2 YFSETQ. There are 15 residues in the CDR3. The TCR comes from a human donor with Burkitt lymphoma. V and J are TRBV5-1 and TRBJ2-5; D assignment may be TRBD1 or TRBD2 (8 bases each). What was sequenced was tumor tissue. CDR3: CASSPGVAGTGTQYF. Written as DNA, the CDR3 is TGCGCCAGCAGCCCGGGGGTAGCGGGGACAGGGACCCAGTACTTC.